These 10 T cell receptor beta chains were sequenced from one sample in a study of identical twins. In TCRdb, the 5' RACE reads were re-called with MiXCR into one record per CDR3 protein. The sample records about 690,000 distinct CDR3 sequences, 5.5% to 7.5% being singletons. Sequencing was done on a sample of naive T cells sorted from blood. Source of these receptors: a man between 18 and 35 years old in good health.

This clonotype was seen at least ten times. A read error may account for a junction end that differs from germline. V is TRBV5-1 and J is TRBJ2-2; D may correspond to TRBD1 or TRBD2 (6 bases each). Germline V gives CDR1 SGHRS, CDR2 YFSETQ. The CDR3 contains 15 residues. The CDR3 DNA reads as TGTGCCAGCAGTTTAGGGGGGACGAACACCGGGGAGCTGTTTTTT. It codes for CASSLGGTNTGELFF. The complete variable domain, with remaining parts taken from reference TRBV5-1 and TRBJ2-2, reads KAGVTQTPRYLIKTRGQQVTLSCSPISGHRSVSWYQQTPGQGLQFLFEYFSETQRNKGNFPGRFSGRQFSNSRSEMNVSTLELGDSALYLCASSLGGTNTGELFFGEGSRLTVL.

This clonotype came up a few times. The chain carries TRBV15 and TRBJ2-1, with D possibly TRBD2 on 6 matching bases. Germline V gives CDR1 LNHNV, CDR2 YYDKDF (reference sequence). The V and J ends lost 3 bases and 10 bases respectively, with 10 bases between them. This CDR3 is 12 amino acids long. The CDR3 DNA follows: TGTGCCACCAGCAGGGAGACTAGAGAGCAGTTCTTC. Translation gives CATSRETREQFF.

This clonotype has a count of ten or more. V usage is TRBV29-1 and J usage is TRBJ2-1; D tentatively reads TRBD1 or TRBD2 (5 bases each). Germline CDR1 SQVTM, CDR2 ANQGSEA. CDR3 length: 12 residues. Deletions cut 4 bases from V and 9 bases from J, with 13 bases between. CDR3 nucleotide sequence: TGCAGCGTTGGATCGGGGCAGGGTGAGCAGTTCTTC. Residues: CSVGSGQGEQFF.

This clonotype has more than one count but fewer than ten. V usage is TRBV7-9 and J usage is TRBJ1-5, with unresolved D. The CDR3 has 14 residues. Trimming took off 5 bases at V and 4 bases at J, with 12 bases between the two ends. CDR1 is SEHNR, CDR2 FQNEAQ, per germline (reference sequence). CDR3: CASSLGRENQPQHF. The CDR3 region has the DNA TGTGCCAGCAGCCTCGGAAGAGAAAATCAGCCCCAGCATTTT.

This clonotype was counted ten times or more. This chain uses TRBV6-1 with TRBJ2-1; TRBD2 matches 11 bases. CDR1 and CDR2 from the germline V gene are MNHNS and SASEGT. There are 15 residues in the CDR3. V trimming: 7 bases; J trimming: 5 bases; junction bases outside the gene matches: 7. The chain's CDR3 is CASKNTGLADNEQFF. CDR3 DNA: TGTGCCAGCAAAAACACGGGACTAGCGGACAATGAGCAGTTCTTC.

DNA of the CDR3: TGTGCCATCAGTGAGGACCCTAGCGGGAGGGCCTTCGAGCAGTACTTC. Residues: CAISEDPSGRAFEQYF. V and J are TRBV10-3 and TRBJ2-7; TRBD2 matches at 12 bases. Trimming cost V 2 bases and J 6 bases; bases outside gene matches: 8. Germline V CDR1 and CDR2: ENHRY, SYGVKD. The CDR3 covers 16 residues.

The chain couples TRBV2 to TRBJ1-1; weak D call: TRBD1 (5 bases). Trimming left V 8 bases short and J 0 bases short, with 13 bases between. The CDR3 runs 14 residues. The germline gives CDR1 SNHLY, CDR2 FYNNEI. The CDR3 sequence: CASFPGDLNTEAFF. CDR3 nucleotide sequence: TGTGCCAGCTTCCCCGGGGACTTGAACACTGAAGCTTTCTTT.

This clonotype appeared many times. The V and J genes are TRBV20-1 and TRBJ2-3; 9 bases agree with TRBD2. V trimming: 2 bases; J trimming: 6 bases; junction bases outside the gene matches: 6. The CDR3 has 14 residues. Germline V lookup: CDR1 DFQATT, CDR2 SNEGSKA (reference sequence). CDR3 loop: CSARPLAGGDTQYF. CDR3 nucleotides: TGCAGTGCTAGACCGCTTGCGGGAGGGGATACGCAGTATTTT.

Only a few counts were recorded for this clonotype. The gene calls are TRBV3-1 and TRBJ2-5; D uncertain. CDR3 length: 17 amino acids. CDR1 is LGHDT and CDR2 is YNNKEL in the germline V gene (reference sequence). Trimming removed 1 base from V and 4 bases from J, with 19 bases in between. For the CDR3, the DNA is TGTGCCAGCAGCCAAGCGATCGGAGTGGGCTTTGCAGAGACCCAGTACTTC. It encodes CASSQAIGVGFAETQYF.

This clonotype was seen many times. CDR3 DNA: TGTGCCAGCAGCCAATCGGGAAGTGGCTACACCTTC. Its protein product is CASSQSGSGYTF. The rearrangement uses TRBV4-2 and TRBJ1-2; D not certain. Trimming removed 2 bases at V and 7 bases at J, with 8 bases between. Germline CDR1 LGHNA, CDR2 YNFKEQ. This CDR3 has 12 residues.